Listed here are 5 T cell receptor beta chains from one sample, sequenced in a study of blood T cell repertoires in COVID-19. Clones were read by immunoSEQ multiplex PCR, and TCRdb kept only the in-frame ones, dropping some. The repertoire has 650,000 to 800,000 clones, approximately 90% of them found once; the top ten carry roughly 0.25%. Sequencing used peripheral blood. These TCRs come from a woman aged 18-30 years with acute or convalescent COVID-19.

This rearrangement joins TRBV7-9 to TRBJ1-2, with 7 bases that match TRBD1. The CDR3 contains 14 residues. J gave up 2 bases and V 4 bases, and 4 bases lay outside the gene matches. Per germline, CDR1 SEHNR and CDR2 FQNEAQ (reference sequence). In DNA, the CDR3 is TGTGCCAGCAGCTACCCACAGGGGAACTATGGCTACACCTTC. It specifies CASSYPQGNYGYTF.

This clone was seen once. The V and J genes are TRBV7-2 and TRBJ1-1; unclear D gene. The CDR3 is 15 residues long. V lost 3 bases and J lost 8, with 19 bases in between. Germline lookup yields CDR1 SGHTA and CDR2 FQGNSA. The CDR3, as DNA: TGTGCCAGCAGCTTCTTTTTTTCGGGGAATGCCGAAGCTTTCTTT. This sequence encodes CASSFFFSGNAEAFF. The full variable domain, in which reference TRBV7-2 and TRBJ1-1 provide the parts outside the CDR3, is GAGVSQSPSNKVTEKGKDVELRCDPISGHTALYWYRQSLGQGLEFLIYFQGNSAPDKSGLPSDRFSAERTGGSVSTLTIQRTQQEDSAVYLCASSFFFSGNAEAFFGQGTRLTVV.

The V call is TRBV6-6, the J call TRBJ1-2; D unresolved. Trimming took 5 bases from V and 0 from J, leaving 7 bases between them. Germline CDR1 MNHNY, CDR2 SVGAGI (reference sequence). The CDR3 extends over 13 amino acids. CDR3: CASSRTPNYGYTF. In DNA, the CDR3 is TGTGCCAGCAGTCGGACTCCTAACTATGGCTACACCTTC.

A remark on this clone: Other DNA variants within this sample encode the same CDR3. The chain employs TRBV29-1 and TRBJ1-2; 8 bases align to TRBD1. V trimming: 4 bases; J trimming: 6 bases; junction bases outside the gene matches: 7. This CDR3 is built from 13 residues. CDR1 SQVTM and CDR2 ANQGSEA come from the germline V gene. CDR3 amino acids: CSVVPGGGDGYTF. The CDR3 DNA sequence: TGCAGCGTTGTACCAGGGGGCGGAGATGGCTACACCTTC.

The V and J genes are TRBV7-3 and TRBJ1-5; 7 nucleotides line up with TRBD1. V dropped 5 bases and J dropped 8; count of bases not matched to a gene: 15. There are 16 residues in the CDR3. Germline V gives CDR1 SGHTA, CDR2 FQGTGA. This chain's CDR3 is CASSHSPRDRREPQHF. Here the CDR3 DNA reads TGTGCCAGCAGCCATTCCCCCCGGGACAGAAGGGAGCCCCAGCATTTT.